This TCR beta chain was captured in a study of T cell changes during pregnancy in multiple sclerosis. Trimming pared 6 bases from V and 4 bases from J, leaving 6 bases between. The CDR3 has 11 amino acids. Germline loops: CDR1 MNHNS, CDR2 SASEGT. Clones were read by immunoSEQ multiplex PCR, and TCRdb kept only the in-frame ones, dropping some. This table has under 70,000 clones, 91% appearing once. The specimen comprised peripheral blood, sampled in the third trimester of pregnancy. This clonotype originated in a female donor in good health, enrolled as a control in a pregnancy study. The chain carries TRBV6-1 and TRBJ1-2; D gene unclear. In DNA form, the CDR3 reads TGTGCCAGCAGATATGTCTATGGCTACACCTTC. Translated, it gives CASRYVYGYTF.